This entry is about one T cell receptor (beta chain). The antigen remains undetermined. The data stem from a study of radiotherapy plus CTLA-4 blockade in lung cancer. Study observations and caveats: In blood, tumor-derived TCR clones expanded after radiotherapy plus ipilimumab.

Assay: immunoSEQ multiplex PCR; the TCRdb copy retains only in-frame clones and omits some. In the table there are some 35,000 clones, approximately 85% of which are singletons. Germline CDR1 is MNHEY and CDR2 is SVGAGI. V lost 6 bases and J lost 7, with 22 bases in between. This CDR3 region has 15 residues. The sequence was collected from a human donor with non-small cell lung cancer who had stable disease on radiotherapy plus ipilimumab. The chain recombines TRBV6-5 with TRBJ2-7; D ambiguous. The material sequenced was peripheral blood, taken from a patient treated with radiotherapy plus ipilimumab. This CDR3 reads CASRADFSHLSEQYF. CDR3 bases: TGTGCCAGCAGGGCAGACTTTTCCCATCTCTCGGAGCAGTACTTC.